Sequencing of this T cell receptor beta chain was carried out in a study of shared clonotypes between healthy human individuals (dated by TCRdb to 2020 to 2021). Concerning the study at large: The cohort comprised a couple of women and a few men aged 18 to 49 years. To increase sequencing depth and limit assay-specific biases, TCR repertoire library preparation and sequencing were carried out by different laboratories using diverse techniques. For each donor, CD4 naive and CD4 memory were each given three plates, CD8 naive was given two plates, and CD8 memory was given one plate. To estimate repertoire size and how much clonotypes are shared between individuals, the study performed deep sequencing of blood TCR repertoires from 4 to 6 healthy adults. Between about 0.8 and 9 billion PBMCs per donor were obtained by leukapheresis.

Turning to this clone: The antigen it recognizes is unknown. No base qualities exist here, and no much larger clone lies one base off it.

CDR3 length: 13 amino acids, cysteine to phenylalanine. The CDR3 DNA has 39 bases and is translated from base 1. The germline V gene encodes CDR1 MNHNS and CDR2 SASEGT. V is reduced by 0 bases and J by 8 bases, leaving a spacing of 10 bases between them. Healthy HIV-negative adults with no recently reported acute infections or vaccinations were included as donors. Every donor was a Caucasian adult residing in Nashville, Tennessee, USA. Magnetic negative selection was used to enrich CD4+ T cells, after which naive cells were positively selected on CD45RA and the negative fraction became the memory subset. Blood was collected by leukapheresis, and PBMCs were isolated by Ficoll-Histopaque density gradient centrifugation and then cryopreserved in liquid nitrogen vapor phase. Analytical flow cytometry was used to check the purity and quantity of every magnetically sorted T cell population. Genomic DNA was isolated from every sorted fraction and measured by UV absorbance on a Nanodrop 2000c.

The full study reports these points: Larger estimated clonotype richness was generally found for naive subsets than for memory subsets. Rarefaction of sorted-subset datasets indicated incomplete sequencing despite the large sequencing depth. Clonotypes shared by all four sorted-subset donors showed higher generation probabilities than non-shared clonotypes. The genetic and exposure-history diversity represented was limited by the small number of donors. When four donors were compared, the shared fraction of clonotypes was about 5.4% for naive CD4, 3% to 4% for naive CD8, 2% to 2.5% for memory CD4, and 0.4% for memory CD8. Sampling was restricted to blood, and TCR repertoires in tissues likely differ from the TCR repertoires found in blood. Based on pairwise subsampling, the degree of clonotype sharing among donors was expected to be affected by sequencing depth.

TCR CDR3 regions were amplified from genomic DNA by multiplex PCR using the deep immunoSEQ assay. Extracted genomic DNA from each cell subset was distributed evenly across all wells of several immunoSEQ 96-well plates, and each plate was treated as a replicate. Each replicate PCR for sorted subsets received about 220 ng genomic DNA, equal to roughly 33,000 T cell genomes. Purified libraries were quantified with a Qubit 3.0 fluorometer, sized on a Bioanalyzer 2100, and re-quantified with the KAPA Library Quantification kit. A separate single-read 150-cycle Illumina NextSeq 550 flow cell was used to sequence each immunoSEQ 96-well plate. Processing in the source paper ran as follows. Because only junctional sequences without quality scores were contained in the immunoSEQ output, filtering matching that applied to full-length reads could not be performed. Sequences were annotated with PyIR, a Python wrapper for IgBLAST v1.9, and V/J genes and CDR3 were assigned using IMGT germline references. Reads were removed for weak V/J assignments (E-value above 1e-6), missing CDR3, stop codons, out-of-frame junctions, or ambiguous translated residues. V3J clonotypes were defined as sequences sharing the same inferred V gene, J gene, and CDR3 amino acid sequence. Percentage overlap between repertoires was computed as shared unique clonotypes divided by the size of the smaller repertoire. Repertoire richness was assessed with RTK rarefaction, the Chao1 estimator, and Recon v2.1 estimates of unobserved clonotypes. Generation probabilities for all TCRbeta clonotypes obtained by the gDNA method from four donors were computed using OLGA. TCRdb limited this immuneACCESS table to in-frame rearrangements with V and J called. A share of clones is missing; checked studies link under half to unresolved V genes, and the rest is unexplained. The V and J calls and the clone size are those of that table, but D and trimming were determined from the DNA. Within this sample are about 2 million clones, with approximately 95% of them counted one time only. The ten biggest clones cover more than 0.1% of the sample.

Sequences were obtained from naive CD4+ T cells sorted from blood. This specimen's cell subset or site label, interpreted: CD45RA+ positively selected. The TCR sequence derives from a man younger than 35 in good health. The rearranged chain carries TRBV6-1 and TRBJ1-2; TRBD1 is a weak D gene call, 6 bases matching. The CDR3 protein sequence reads: CASSEAPGVGYTF. The nucleotide sequence is TGTGCCAGCAGTGAAGCGCCAGGGGTCGGCTACACCTTC.